This paragraph reports one TCR beta chain. This sample stems from a study of shared T cell receptors in the human thymus. Germline assignment: CDR1 LNHDA and CDR2 SQIVND (reference sequence). This CDR3 contains 17 residues. With 4 bases clipped from V and 0 bases from J, the junction kept 9 bases outside the gene matches. Generated by immunoSEQ multiplex PCR, the TCRdb table keeps only in-frame clones and is missing some. Among fewer than 700,000 clones listed, roughly 88% were seen once. The same data also went into a second study, on human thymus T cells. From that second work: Resections were taken during corrective heart surgery, and the thymus tissue came from these. Overlap was high between thymic repertoires from unrelated individuals, as reported in related research.

The V call is TRBV19, the J call TRBJ2-7; 10 bases agree with TRBD2. This receptor was taken from a boy in the first two years of life with a congenital heart defect. Sequenced input: thymocytes. The CDR3 loop reads CASSKVMRTSGSYEQYF. Written as DNA, the CDR3 is TGTGCCAGTAGTAAGGTAATGAGGACTAGCGGCTCCTACGAGCAGTACTTC. Full variable domain (missing parts from reference TRBV19 and TRBJ2-7): DGGITQSPKYLFRKEGQNVTLSCEQNLNHDAMYWYRQDPGQGLRLIYYSQIVNDFQKGDIAEGYSVSREKKESFPLTVTSAQKNPTAFYLCASSKVMRTSGSYEQYFGPGTRLTVT.